This T cell receptor (beta chain) was profiled in a study of neurological immune-mediated disorders. The CDR3 covers 15 residues. V gave up 0 bases and J gave up 3 bases, with 14 bases separating them. Germline assignment: CDR1 DFQATT and CDR2 SNEGSKA (reference sequence). General study findings and limits: The study found no CDR3 amino acid sequences shared by expanded clones across subjects, suggesting private repertoires in all groups.

Synthesis of cDNA used 5'RACE (with 10-nucleotide random UMIs). One entry per CDR3 protein, called by TCRdb with MiXCR from the 5' RACE reads. The sample contains 45,000 to 55,000 distinct CDR3 sequences, about 3.8% of which appear only once. This clonotype has at least ten counts. The antigen is unknown. The clonotype was recovered from a man in his sixties with multiple sclerosis. The genes are TRBV20-1 and TRBJ1-1; D is ambiguous. Specimen: PBMCs. CDR3 sequence reads: CSARDAPLRDTEAFF. In DNA form, the CDR3 reads TGCAGTGCTAGAGATGCCCCCCTAAGGGACACTGAAGCTTTCTTT.